This T cell receptor (beta chain) was profiled in a study of CD8 T cells in ankylosing spondylitis. This clonotype was recorded a few times. Antigen: not known. Overall study results and limits: Prior literature has documented some motif variants in synovial fluid and blood from reactive arthritis. According to the report, clones linked to the disease were significantly enriched in matched synovial fluid samples taken from ankylosing spondylitis patients. CD8+ cells made up the disease-linked clones, which were relatively rare in peripheral blood. Blood of patients with ankylosing spondylitis appeared to be characterized by a TCR beta motif of eight or nine highly homologous variants.

Scientists made TCR beta libraries using quantitative 5'-RACE with molecular barcodes. From the 5' RACE reads, TCRdb called clonotypes with MiXCR, one entry per CDR3 protein. The repertoire holds hundreds of thousands of distinct CDR3 sequences, with 12% as singletons. CDR1 is DFQATT, CDR2 SNEGSKA, per germline (reference sequence). Trimming took 1 base from V and 8 from J, leaving 18 bases between them. This CDR3 comprises 15 residues. The chain joins TRBV20-1 to TRBJ1-3; no reliable D call. The source material was blood, either unsorted or a sorted T cell fraction (not recorded which). The receptor was isolated from a male donor with ankylosing spondylitis. The CDR3 nucleotides are TGCAGTGCTAGAGTCACGGCTAGGCGGGAGGACACCATATATTTT. Translating it yields CSARVTARREDTIYF.